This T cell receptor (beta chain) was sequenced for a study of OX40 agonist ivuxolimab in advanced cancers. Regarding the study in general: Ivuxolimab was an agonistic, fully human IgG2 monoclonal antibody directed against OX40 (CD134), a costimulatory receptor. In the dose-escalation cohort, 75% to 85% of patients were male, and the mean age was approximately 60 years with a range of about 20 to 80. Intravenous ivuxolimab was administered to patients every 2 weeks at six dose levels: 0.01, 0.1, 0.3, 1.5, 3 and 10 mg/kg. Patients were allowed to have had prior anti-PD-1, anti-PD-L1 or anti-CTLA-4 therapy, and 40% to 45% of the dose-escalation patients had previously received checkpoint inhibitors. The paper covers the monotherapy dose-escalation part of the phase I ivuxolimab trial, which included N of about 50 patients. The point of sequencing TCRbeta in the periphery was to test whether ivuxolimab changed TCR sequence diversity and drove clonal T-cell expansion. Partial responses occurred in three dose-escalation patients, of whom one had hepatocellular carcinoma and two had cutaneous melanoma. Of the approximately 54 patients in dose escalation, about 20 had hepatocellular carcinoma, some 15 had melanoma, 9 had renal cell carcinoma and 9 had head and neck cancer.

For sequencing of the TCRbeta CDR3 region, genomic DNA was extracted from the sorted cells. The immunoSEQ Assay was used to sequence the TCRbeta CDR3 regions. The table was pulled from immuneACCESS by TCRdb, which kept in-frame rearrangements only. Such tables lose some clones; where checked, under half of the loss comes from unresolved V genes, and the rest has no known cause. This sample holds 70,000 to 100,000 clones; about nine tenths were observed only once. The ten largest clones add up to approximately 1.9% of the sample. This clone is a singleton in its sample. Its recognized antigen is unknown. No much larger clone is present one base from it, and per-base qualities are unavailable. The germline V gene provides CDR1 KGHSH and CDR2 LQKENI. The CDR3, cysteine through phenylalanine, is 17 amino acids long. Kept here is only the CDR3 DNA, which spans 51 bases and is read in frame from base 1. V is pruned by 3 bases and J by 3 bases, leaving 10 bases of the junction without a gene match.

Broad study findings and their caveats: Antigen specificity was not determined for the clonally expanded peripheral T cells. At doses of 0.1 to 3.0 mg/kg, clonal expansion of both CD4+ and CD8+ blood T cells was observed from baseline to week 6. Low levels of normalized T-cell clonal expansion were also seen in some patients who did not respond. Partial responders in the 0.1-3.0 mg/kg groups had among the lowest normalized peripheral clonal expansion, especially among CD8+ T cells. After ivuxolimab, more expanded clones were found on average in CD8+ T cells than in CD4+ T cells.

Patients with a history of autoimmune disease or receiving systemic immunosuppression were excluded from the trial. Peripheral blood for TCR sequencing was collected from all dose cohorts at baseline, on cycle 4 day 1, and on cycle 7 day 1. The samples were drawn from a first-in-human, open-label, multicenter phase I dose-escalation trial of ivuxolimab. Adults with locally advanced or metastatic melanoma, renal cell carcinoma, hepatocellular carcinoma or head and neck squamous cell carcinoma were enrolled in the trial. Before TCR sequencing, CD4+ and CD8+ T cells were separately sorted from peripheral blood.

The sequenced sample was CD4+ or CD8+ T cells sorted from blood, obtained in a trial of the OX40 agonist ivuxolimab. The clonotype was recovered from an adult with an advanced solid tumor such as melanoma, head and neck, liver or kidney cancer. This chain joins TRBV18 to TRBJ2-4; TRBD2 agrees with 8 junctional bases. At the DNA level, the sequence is TGTGCCAGCTCACCGCTCGCGGGAGGTGGGGTCAAAAACATTCAGTACTTC. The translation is CASSPLAGGGVKNIQYF.